This entry lists 28 T cell receptor beta chains sequenced from one sample in a study of early stage breast cancer tumors. Assay: immunoSEQ multiplex PCR; the TCRdb copy retains only in-frame clones and omits some. Altogether some 70,000 clones are present, approximately 80% being singletons, with the ten largest covering about 3.6%. The sample taken for sequencing was blood. The receptor source for this set is a person between 55 and 69 years old with breast cancer.

The V gene is TRBV10-3, the J gene TRBJ1-2; the match to TRBD1 covers 8 bases. The CDR3 is 14 amino acids. Per germline, CDR1 ENHRY and CDR2 SYGVKD. V shed 6 bases and J 3 bases; nucleotides not matched to a gene: 6. This CDR3 reads CAIRGQGAYYGYTF. For the CDR3, the DNA is TGTGCCATCAGAGGGCAGGGGGCGTACTATGGCTACACCTTC.

This clone was seen a few times. This chain links TRBV2 with TRBJ1-2, with D possibly matching TRBD1 (5 bases). The CDR3 has 14 residues. Trimming pared 7 bases from V and 4 bases from J, leaving 16 bases between. The germline V gene encodes CDR1 SNHLY and CDR2 FYNNEI. CDR3 in amino acids: CASTVGDLFYGYTF. The CDR3 DNA reads TGTGCCAGCACCGTTGGGGACCTCTTCTATGGCTACACCTTC.

This chain links TRBV5-6 with TRBJ1-6; D gene ambiguous. The CDR3 has 13 residues. Germline CDR1 is SGHDT and CDR2 is YYEEEE. V gave up 5 bases and J gave up 5 bases, with 8 bases separating them. CDR3 nucleotide sequence: TGTGCCAGCAGTCGCCGTGATAATTCACCCCTCCACTTT. It yields the protein CASSRRDNSPLHF. The full variable domain, its missing parts supplied by reference TRBV5-6 and TRBJ1-6, is DAGVTQSPTHLIKTRGQQVTLRCSPKSGHDTVSWYQQALGQGPQFIFQYYEEEERQRGNFPDRFSGHQFPNYSSELNVNALLLGDSALYLCASSRRDNSPLHFGNGTRLTVT.

DNA of the CDR3: TGTGCCAGCAGCTCTTCCGGGACAGGGGGTGAAAAACTGTTTTTT. Protein: CASSSSGTGGEKLFF. The chain employs TRBV9 and TRBJ1-4, with 11 bases matching TRBD1. The junction had 6 bases not matched to a gene; V was cut back by 4 bases and J by 7 bases. This CDR3 has 15 residues. The germline CDR1 and CDR2 sequences are SGDLS and YYNGEE.

The rearrangement joins TRBV10-1 to TRBJ2-3; no firm D call. The CDR3 extends over 14 amino acids. Germline CDR1 and CDR2: WNHNN and SYGVQD (reference sequence). V lost 0 bases and J 2 bases, leaving 6 bases between the germline ends. CDR3 DNA sequence: TGCGCCAGCAGTGAGTCGGAGCTCACAGATACGCAGTATTTT. Residues: CASSESELTDTQYF.

The chain combines TRBV18 with TRBJ1-1; a weak D match, TRBD1 (5 bases). CDR1 and CDR2 (germline): KGHSH, LQKENI. This CDR3 is built from 15 residues. V gave up 6 bases and J gave up 1 base, with 15 bases separating them. The CDR3 reads CASSGTGGSNTEAFF. The CDR3 DNA follows: TGTGCCAGCTCCGGAACGGGGGGTTCGAACACTGAAGCTTTCTTT.

The chain carries TRBV9 and TRBJ2-7, with TRBD2 as a possible D gene (6 bases). The CDR3 contains 14 residues. CDR1 is SGDLS and CDR2 is YYNGEE in the germline V gene. Trimming removed 0 bases from V and 3 bases from J, with 10 bases in between. The chain's CDR3 is CASSVATGGYEQYF. The DNA for the CDR3 is TGTGCCAGCAGCGTAGCTACCGGGGGCTACGAGCAGTACTTC. The full variable domain, in which reference TRBV9 and TRBJ2-7 provide the parts outside the CDR3, is DSGVTQTPKHLITATGQRVTLRCSPRSGDLSVYWYQQSLDQGLQFLIQYYNGEERAKGNILERFSAQQFPDLHSELNLSSLELGDSALYFCASSVATGGYEQYFGPGTRLTVT.

The CDR3 region has the DNA TGCAGCGTGTTCGGACTGATATTCGATGAGCAGTTCTTC. It specifies CSVFGLIFDEQFF. The chain combines TRBV29-1 with TRBJ2-1, with a weak D call TRBD2 (5 bases). V was pared by 6 bases and J by 8 bases, with 17 bases between. The CDR3 covers 13 residues. The germline CDR1 and CDR2 sequences are SQVTM and ANQGSEA.

This chain uses TRBV28 with TRBJ2-6, with a tentative D call TRBD1 (6 bases). Per the germline V gene, CDR1 is MDHEN and CDR2 is SYDVKM. The CDR3 totals 17 residues. V was clipped by 5 bases and J by 1 base, with 15 bases between them. The CDR3 nucleotides are TGTGCCAGCAGTCCCCTAATAGGGGGATCTGGGGCCAACGTCCTGACTTTC. Translating it yields CASSPLIGGSGANVLTF.

V gene TRBV13 combines with J gene TRBJ2-3; 9 bases fit TRBD2. Germline CDR1 PRHDT, CDR2 FYEKMQ (reference sequence). This CDR3 region has 15 residues. Germline trimming cut 5 bases from V and 2 bases from J; bases unmatched to any gene: 5. The CDR3 bases are TGTGCCAGCAGCCCCCGGACTAGCGCCACAGATACGCAGTATTTT. This gives the protein CASSPRTSATDTQYF.

This chain uses TRBV19 with TRBJ2-7; 8 nucleotides agree with TRBD2. The V segment lost 5 bases and the J segment 3 bases; nucleotides outside the gene matches: 9. The CDR3 totals 15 residues. Germline loops: CDR1 LNHDA, CDR2 SQIVND (reference sequence). The CDR3 is CASSARLARNYEQYF. The DNA for the CDR3 is TGTGCCAGTAGTGCCCGACTAGCGCGAAACTACGAGCAGTACTTC.

The chain uses TRBV21-1 and TRBJ1-5. TRBV21-1 is termed a pseudogene. This CDR3 spans 13 amino acids. CDR3 sequence: CASATFSNQPQHF. The CDR3 DNA follows: TGTGCCAGTGCAACGTTTAGCAATCAGCCCCAGCATTTT.

This clone was observed a handful of times. The rearrangement uses TRBV11-2 and TRBJ1-6; 7 nucleotides line up with TRBD1. CDR1 and CDR2 from the germline V gene are SGHAT and FQNNGV. J gave up 5 bases and V 5 bases, and 3 bases lay outside the gene matches. The CDR3 length is 14 residues. The CDR3 region has the DNA TGTGCCAGCAGCCAAACAGGGGATAATTCACCCCTCCACTTT. Translating it yields CASSQTGDNSPLHF. Supplemented by reference TRBV11-2 and TRBJ1-6, the full variable domain reads EAGVAQSPRYKIIEKRQSVAFWCNPISGHATLYWYQQILGQGPKLLIQFQNNGVVDDSQLPKDRFSAERLKGVDSTLKIQPAKLEDSAVYLCASSQTGDNSPLHFGNGTRLTVT.

V gene TRBV9 combines with J gene TRBJ1-2; 8 bases map to TRBD1. Germline CDR1 is SGDLS and CDR2 is YYNGEE. V dropped 0 bases and J dropped 3; count of bases not matched to a gene: 7. The length of the CDR3 is 16 residues. CDR3 loop: CASSVEVTGGDYGYTF. CDR3 DNA: TGTGCCAGCAGCGTAGAGGTTACAGGGGGGGACTATGGCTACACCTTC.

The chain combines TRBV29-1 with TRBJ2-5; no clear D. This CDR3 region has 16 residues. Germline V gene data show CDR1 as SQVTM and CDR2 as ANQGSEA. Between the trimmed V and J ends, which lost 4 bases and 4 bases, there was a span of 22 bases. Here the CDR3 reads CSVAAGRRLLGETQYF. As DNA, the CDR3 is TGCAGCGTTGCCGCCGGCAGGCGTCTGTTAGGAGAGACCCAGTACTTC. Filled out from reference TRBV29-1 and TRBJ2-5, the complete variable domain reads SAVISQKPSRDICQRGTSLTIQCQVDSQVTMMFWYRQQPGQSLTLIATANQGSEATYESGFVIDKFPISRPNLTFSTLTVSNMSPEDSSIYLCSVAAGRRLLGETQYFGPGTRLLVL.

In nucleotides, the CDR3 is TGTGCCAGCGTTTCGGCGTTGGGGGGGCGGTTTAATGGCTACACCTTC. Its protein product is CASVSALGGRFNGYTF. The rearrangement uses TRBV13 and TRBJ1-2, with D possibly being TRBD1 (6 bases). Trimming took 8 bases from V and 6 from J, leaving 25 bases between them. The V gene's germline CDR1 is PRHDT and CDR2 FYEKMQ (reference sequence). This CDR3 is 16 amino acids long.

The chain combines TRBV7-6 with TRBJ2-1, with D perhaps TRBD2 (6 bases). Germline CDR1 and CDR2: SGHVS and FNYEAQ. V lost 4 bases and J 3 bases, leaving 7 bases between the germline ends. The length of the CDR3 is 13 residues. The CDR3 nucleotides are TGTGCCAGCAGCTCGGGAGTCTACAATGAGCAGTTCTTC. This translates into CASSSGVYNEQFF.

This clone appeared a few times. V is TRBV6-1 and J is TRBJ1-2, with D uncertain. This CDR3 has 11 amino acids. Germline V gives CDR1 MNHNS, CDR2 SASEGT. V was clipped by 6 bases and J by 3 bases, with 5 bases between them. CDR3 nucleotide sequence: TGTGCCAGCAGGGTAGACTATGGCTACACCTTC. As protein: CASRVDYGYTF.

V and J are TRBV5-1 and TRBJ1-4, with TRBD1 identical over 9 bases. Germline CDR1 and CDR2: SGHRS and YFSETQ. This CDR3 region has 15 residues. V gave up 1 base and J gave up 7 bases; unmatched junction bases: 5. This chain's CDR3 is CASSLMGQGGEKLFF. The CDR3, as DNA: TGCGCCAGCAGCTTGATGGGACAGGGCGGTGAAAAACTGTTTTTT.

This chain joins TRBV5-1 and TRBJ1-6; the D is unclear. The CDR3 totals 13 residues. Trimming removed 4 bases from V and 9 bases from J, with 11 bases in between. From germline, CDR1 is SGHRS and CDR2 YFSETQ. This CDR3 reads CASSPDTGSPLHF. Written as DNA, the CDR3 is TGCGCCAGCAGCCCCGACACGGGTTCACCCCTCCACTTT.

J is TRBJ2-7 and V is TRBV29-1; 7 positions agree with TRBD1. The V segment lost 7 bases and the J segment 3 bases; nucleotides outside the gene matches: 6. CDR3 length: 12 residues. CDR1 and CDR2 (germline): SQVTM, ANQGSEA. The CDR3 region is CSAQGESYEQYF. CDR3 sequence (DNA): TGCAGCGCCCAGGGGGAGAGCTACGAGCAGTACTTC.

V and J are TRBV30 and TRBJ2-6, with TRBD2 as a possible D gene (7 bases). Germline CDR1 GTSNPN, CDR2 SVGIG (reference sequence). Trimming removed 2 bases from V and 1 base from J, with 12 bases in between. The CDR3 totals 16 residues. As DNA, the CDR3 is TGTGCCTGGAGTCCGGGGGGCGCTTCTGGGGCCAACGTCCTGACTTTC. It encodes CAWSPGGASGANVLTF.

This rearrangement joins TRBV5-1 to TRBJ2-3, with D perhaps matching TRBD2 (6 bases). The CDR3 is made up of 15 amino acids. Trimming took 1 base from V and 1 from J, leaving 10 bases between them. Germline CDR1 SGHRS, CDR2 YFSETQ. The CDR3, as DNA: TGCGCCAGCAGCTTGTCAGGCGGGGGCACAGATACGCAGTATTTT. Translating it yields CASSLSGGGTDTQYF.

This sequence joins TRBV5-4 and TRBJ2-7; 7 bases fit TRBD1. Germline V lookup: CDR1 SGHNT, CDR2 YYREEE (reference sequence). There are 13 residues in the CDR3. Trimming cost V 3 bases and J 3 bases; bases outside gene matches: 3. The CDR3 bases are TGTGCCAGCAGCTCACGACAGGGCTACGAGCAGTACTTC. Its protein product is CASSSRQGYEQYF.

The chain joins TRBV10-3 to TRBJ1-1; D may be TRBD1 (5 bases). The germline V gene has CDR1 ENHRY and CDR2 SYGVKD. The V end lost 2 bases, the J end lost 6 bases, and 16 bases lay between the germline ends. CDR3 length: 15 residues. In DNA form, the CDR3 reads TGTGCCATCAGTGAGGTACAAAGTTGGGGGGCTGAAGCTTTCTTT. It codes for CAISEVQSWGAEAFF.

The chain uses TRBV11-2 and TRBJ2-7; D possibly matches TRBD1 or TRBD2 (5 bases each). Germline assignment: CDR1 SGHAT and CDR2 FQNNGV. Trimming took 7 bases from V and 4 from J, leaving 11 bases between them. The CDR3 covers 12 residues. CDR3 nucleotide sequence: TGTGCCAGCACCGAAGAGGGGTACGAGCAGTACTTC. Encoded protein: CASTEEGYEQYF. The variable domain in full, completed from reference TRBV11-2 and TRBJ2-7, reads EAGVAQSPRYKIIEKRQSVAFWCNPISGHATLYWYQQILGQGPKLLIQFQNNGVVDDSQLPKDRFSAERLKGVDSTLKIQPAKLEDSAVYLCASTEEGYEQYFGPGTRLTVT.

The chain links TRBV7-2 to TRBJ2-2, with D possibly matching TRBD2 (6 bases). Trimming left V 6 bases short and J 7 bases short, with 12 bases between. Germline V CDR1 and CDR2: SGHTA, FQGNSA. This CDR3 spans 13 amino acids. As DNA, the CDR3 is TGTGCCAGCAGTCAGATGGGGGGCGGGGAGCTGTTTTTT. Translation gives CASSQMGGGELFF.

This chain joins TRBV7-3 and TRBJ2-5; maybe TRBD1 (5 bases). Germline CDR1 SGHTA, CDR2 FQGTGA. The CDR3 is 13 amino acids. The ends were cut back, 5 bases at V and 2 bases at J, with 9 bases in the middle. CDR3 region: CASSTTVQETQYF. In nucleotides, the CDR3 is TGTGCCAGCAGCACGACAGTTCAAGAGACCCAGTACTTC.